Listed below are T cell receptor beta chains from one sample, sequenced in a study of Ad26.COV2.S vaccination and SARS-CoV-2 variants. Libraries were prepared by immunoSEQ multiplex PCR; TCRdb keeps only in-frame clonotypes and omits some of them. The table has 150,000 to 200,000 clones, about 83% seen once. This specimen consisted of peripheral blood, obtained after recovery from COVID-19. The receptors derive from a human donor who had recovered from COVID-19. Both conserved end residues are part of each CDR3. A D gene is named only where the DNA matches it firmly. Clone size is not always given. Where it is, it says once, few, many or a class for expanded clones.

v_gene	abundance	d_gene	j_gene	CDR3aa	CDR3nt
TRBV2	-	-	TRBJ1-1	CASGEWRNTEAFF	TGTGCCAGTGGGGAGTGGAGGAACACTGAAGCTTTCTTT
TRBV6-5	-	-	TRBJ1-3	CASTRGIGNTIYF	TGTGCCAGCACCCGTGGAATTGGAAACACCATATATTTT
TRBV11-2	once	-	TRBJ2-7	CASSVSFGRTYEQYF	TGTGCCAGCAGCGTCAGCTTTGGACGGACCTACGAGCAGTACTTC
TRBV25-1	once	TRBD2	TRBJ2-1	CASSDLTSGSSYNEQFF	TGTGCCAGCAGTGACCTTACTAGCGGCAGTTCCTACAATGAGCAGTTCTTC
TRBV29-1	once	-	TRBJ1-2	CSVGDGEYGYTF	TGCAGCGTTGGCGACGGGGAGTATGGCTACACCTTC
TRBV11-1	-	-	TRBJ2-1	CASTLAPASSYNEQFF	TGTGCCAGCACCTTAGCCCCCGCGAGCTCCTACAATGAGCAGTTCTTC
TRBV5-4	-	-	TRBJ2-7	CASSSDSGNEQYF	TGTGCCAGCAGCTCGGATTCTGGCAACGAGCAGTACTTC
TRBV7-9	-	-	TRBJ1-2	CASSLAGGHGYTF	TGTGCCAGCAGCTTAGCAGGGGGGCATGGCTACACCTTC
TRBV21-1	-	-	TRBJ1-5	CASSKGGMGDRCDQPQHF	TGTGCCAGCAGCAAAGGCGGAATGGGGGACAGGTGCGATCAGCCCCAGCATTTT
TRBV15	-	-	TRBJ2-1	CATSRELVGSNEQFF	TGTGCCACCAGCAGAGAACTAGTAGGGAGCAATGAGCAGTTCTTC
TRBV10-2	once	TRBD2	TRBJ2-1	CASSLAGGLNEQFF	TGCGCCAGCAGTCTAGCGGGGGGGCTAAATGAGCAGTTCTTC
TRBV6-5	-	-	TRBJ2-1	CASSYSSDNEQFF	TGTGCCAGCAGTTACTCGTCTGACAATGAGCAGTTCTTC
TRBV29-1	once	-	TRBJ2-2	CSVRTINTGELFF	TGCAGCGTCAGGACTATTAACACCGGGGAGCTGTTTTTT
TRBV7-6	-	-	TRBJ1-3	CASSTRAGNTIYF	TGTGCCAGCAGCACTCGGGCTGGAAACACCATATATTTT
TRBV11-3	-	TRBD1	TRBJ2-2	CASSLDGDRVAGELFF	TGTGCCAGCAGCTTAGACGGTGACAGGGTTGCCGGGGAGCTGTTTTTT
TRBV2	-	-	TRBJ2-5	CASLLHKGQETQYF	TGTGCCAGCTTACTACATAAAGGACAAGAGACCCAGTACTTC
TRBV19	-	-	TRBJ1-5	CASSIGVSNQPQHF	TGTGCCAGTAGTATAGGGGTAAGCAATCAGCCCCAGCATTTT
TRBV29-1	-	-	TRBJ1-6	CSVRDSSSPLHF	TGCAGCGTTCGGGATTCTAGTTCACCCCTCCACTTT
TRBV9	-	-	TRBJ1-6	CASAAPRDNYNSPLHF	TGTGCCAGCGCTGCTCCCCGGGACAACTATAATTCACCCCTCCACTTT
TRBV15	once	-	TRBJ2-2	CATSRDKVPNTGELFF	TGTGCCACCAGCAGAGATAAAGTGCCCAACACCGGGGAGCTGTTTTTT
TRBV29-1	-	-	TRBJ2-7	CSVRGSYEQYF	TGCAGCGTCAGGGGAAGTTACGAGCAGTACTTC
TRBV4-2	-	-	TRBJ2-5	CASSQDGKGFSSETQYF	TGTGCCAGCAGCCAAGACGGCAAGGGATTTTCAAGTGAGACCCAGTACTTC
TRBV7-8	once	-	TRBJ2-7	CASTTGGTGGYEQYF	TGTGCCAGCACCACGGGGGGGACAGGAGGATACGAGCAGTACTTC
TRBV4-1	once	TRBD2	TRBJ2-3	CASSPAFILAGGIPDTQYF	TGCGCCAGCAGCCCGGCCTTCATACTAGCGGGAGGGATTCCAGATACGCAGTATTTT
TRBV9	-	-	TRBJ2-3	CASSVGHRFSTDTQYF	TGTGCCAGCAGCGTAGGCCACAGGTTTAGCACAGATACGCAGTATTTT
TRBV9	-	TRBD2	TRBJ2-1	CASSVQGTRRDEQFF	TGTGCCAGCAGCGTGCAGGGGACTAGAAGGGATGAGCAGTTCTTC
TRBV7-9	-	-	TRBJ2-5	CASSLEGLLYQETQYF	TGTGCCAGCAGCTTAGAGGGGCTGTTGTACCAAGAGACCCAGTACTTC
TRBV20-1	-	-	TRBJ2-6	CSASNRASGANVLTF	TGCAGTGCTAGTAACAGGGCCTCCGGGGCCAACGTCCTGACTTTC
TRBV27	-	TRBD2	TRBJ2-1	CASSFRTSGRNEQFF	TGTGCCAGCAGTTTTAGAACTAGCGGGAGAAATGAGCAGTTCTTC
TRBV5-6	-	-	TRBJ1-1	CASSSGQMNTEAFF	TGTGCCAGCAGCTCAGGACAGATGAACACTGAAGCTTTCTTT
TRBV20-1	-	-	TRBJ2-5	CSAVRQETQYF	TGCAGTGCCGTAAGGCAAGAGACCCAGTACTTC
TRBV7-3	-	-	TRBJ2-6	CASSPYPGAGANVLTF	TGTGCCAGCAGCCCGTACCCGGGTGCTGGGGCCAACGTCCTGACTTTC
TRBV4-1	-	TRBD2	TRBJ2-3	CASSRYPSLAGGPNTQYF	TGCGCCAGCAGCCGGTACCCCTCACTAGCGGGGGGGCCCAATACGCAGTATTTT
TRBV9	-	-	TRBJ2-3	CASSAASSTDTQYF	TGTGCCAGCAGCGCCGCATCTAGCACAGATACGCAGTATTTT
TRBV2	-	-	TRBJ2-7	CASSEELLLSYEQYF	TGTGCCAGCAGTGAGGAGCTTCTTTTATCCTACGAGCAGTACTTC
TRBV12-5	-	TRBD1	TRBJ2-7	CASGSPDRGINEQYF	TGTGCTAGTGGTTCTCCGGACAGGGGGATAAACGAGCAGTACTTC
TRBV5-5	-	-	TRBJ2-7	CASSLGGYEQYF	TGTGCCAGCAGCTTGGGCGGCTACGAGCAGTACTTC